Listed here is a single T cell receptor (beta chain). The target antigen is unknown. A read error may account for a junction end that differs from germline. The data originate from a study of tumor and adjacent non-tumor tissue in lung cancer. Study at large: Patients comprised about a dozen adenocarcinoma, a couple of squamous cell carcinoma and 1 small cell lung cancer. About 4.17 million productive TCRbeta reads were obtained per sample on average.

A modified ARM-PCR protocol with three rounds of nested PCR amplified TCRbeta. One entry per CDR3 protein results from TCRdb running MiXCR on the multiplex PCR reads. Here the sample spans 77,000 or so distinct CDR3 sequences, less than 85% being singletons. The template was RNA from unsorted bulk tissue. This non-tumor lung sample came from over 3 cm beyond the tumor edge. Notes on the study in general: Tumor tissue had significantly higher TCR diversity than normal lung.

Per germline, CDR1 SGHNT and CDR2 YYREEE (reference sequence). CDR3 length: 15 residues. This chain links TRBV5-4 with TRBJ2-1, with 8 bases identical to TRBD2. This clonotype originated in a man in his 70s with non-small cell lung cancer. The sample taken for sequencing was distant non-tumor lung tissue. The CDR3 bases are TGTACCAGCAGATTGTACGCGGGGGGCAGGAATGAGCAGTTCTTC. Translating gives CTSRLYAGGRNEQFF.